What follows are 11 T cell receptor beta chains derived from one specimen sequenced in a study of blood T cell repertoires in COVID-19. Profiled with immunoSEQ multiplex PCR; TCRdb holds only in-frame clones, not every one. Altogether 440,000 or so clones are present, approximately 89% being singletons, with the ten largest covering 1.5% to 1.8%. The specimen sequenced was peripheral blood. Every receptor here comes from a woman aged 40 to 55 with COVID-19, enrolled during active disease.

The chain has TRBV12-3 or TRBV12-4 and TRBJ1-2; 9 nucleotides align to TRBD1. The ends lost 7 bases at V and 8 bases at J; junction bases unmatched: 8. The CDR3 spans 13 residues. Written as DNA, the CDR3 is TGTGCCAGCACGGGACAGGGCCCTAAGGGCTACACCTTC. Amino acid sequence: CASTGQGPKGYTF.

The J gene is TRBJ2-1, the V gene TRBV7-8; 8 bases are a match to TRBD1. This CDR3 is built from 19 residues. The V and J ends lost 2 bases and 0 bases, in that order; junction bases with no gene match: 12. The V gene's germline CDR1 is SGHVS and CDR2 FQNEAQ. The CDR3 coding sequence is TGTGCCAGCAGCTTAAAAAGGGGCAGGGGGCTTAGCTCCTACAATGAGCAGTTCTTC. Translating gives CASSLKRGRGLSSYNEQFF.

In nucleotides, the CDR3 is TGTGCCAGCAGCTGGCGGGGCCCCGCGAAAGAGACCCAGTACTTC. As protein: CASSWRGPAKETQYF. This chain connects TRBV5-4 to TRBJ2-5; a possible D gene is TRBD2 (6 bases). V lost 3 bases, J lost 3 bases, and 15 bases lay in between. CDR1 SGHNT and CDR2 YYREEE come from the germline V gene (reference sequence). The CDR3 is made up of 15 amino acids.

This chain uses TRBV18 with TRBJ1-1, with D possibly TRBD1 on 5 matching bases. The V and J ends lost 3 bases and 3 bases respectively, with 8 bases between them. The CDR3 has 13 amino acids. Germline V gives CDR1 KGHSH, CDR2 LQKENI. CDR3 bases: TGTGCCAGCTCACCGGGGGGGGACACTGAAGCTTTCTTT. Its translation: CASSPGGDTEAFF.

The V and J genes are TRBV4-3 and TRBJ1-1; D gene unclear. Deletions cut 5 bases from V and 2 bases from J, with 15 bases between. Per germline, CDR1 LGHNA and CDR2 YSLEER. The CDR3 runs to 15 residues. CDR3 sequence: CASSANPQVNTEAFF. The DNA for the CDR3 is TGCGCCAGCAGCGCTAACCCTCAGGTAAACACTGAAGCTTTCTTT.

CDR3 DNA sequence: TGTGCCAACAAACAGGGGCAGAACACTGAAGCTTTCTTT. Amino acids: CANKQGQNTEAFF. The genes are TRBV7-9 and TRBJ1-1; 7 nucleotides line up with TRBD1. The CDR3 totals 13 residues. V trimming: 10 bases; J trimming: 1 base; junction bases outside the gene matches: 6. Germline-derived CDR1 and CDR2 are SEHNR and FQNEAQ (reference sequence).

The V and J genes are TRBV27 and TRBJ1-2; possibly TRBD1 for D (5 bases). This CDR3 is built from 15 residues. Germline CDR1 is MNHEY and CDR2 is SMNVEV (reference sequence). V was trimmed by 5 bases and J by 7 bases, leaving 20 bases between them. The CDR3 reads CASSPKSGGDSGYTF. CDR3 coding DNA: TGTGCCAGCAGTCCCAAGTCCGGGGGGGACTCTGGCTACACCTTC.

The chain is built from TRBV5-6 and TRBJ1-2; TRBD1 agrees at 7 bases. Germline V gene lookup returns CDR1 SGHDT and CDR2 YYEEEE. V lost 2 bases to trimming and J lost 3 bases; unmatched junction nucleotides: 7. CDR3 length: 15 amino acids. In nucleotides, the CDR3 is TGTGCCAGCAGCTTTGATAACAGGGGAGACTATGGCTACACCTTC. Amino acids: CASSFDNRGDYGYTF.

This clone was counted a single time. This sequence joins TRBV18 and TRBJ1-4; 8 nucleotides align to TRBD1. Trimming at V came to 4 bases and at J to 7 bases, leaving 17 bases not matched to a gene. Germline CDR1 reads KGHSH; CDR2 reads LQKENI. The CDR3 covers 18 residues. This CDR3 reads CASSLFQGADGGSEKLFF. Written as DNA, the CDR3 is TGTGCCAGCTCACTATTCCAGGGGGCGGACGGCGGAAGTGAAAAACTGTTTTTT.

The CDR3, as DNA: TGTGCCAGCAGCTACACCCCGGGACTACCACAAGAGACCCAGTACTTC. Encoded protein: CASSYTPGLPQETQYF. The rearrangement links TRBV27 to TRBJ2-5, with 7 positions matching TRBD2. CDR1 is MNHEY and CDR2 is SMNVEV in the germline V gene (reference sequence). The ends lost 6 bases at V and 2 bases at J; junction bases unmatched: 12. This CDR3 comprises 16 residues.

The chain uses TRBV21-1 and TRBJ1-6; TRBD1 is the table's D call, not checked against the DNA. TRBV21-1 is flagged as a pseudogene. The CDR3 totals 17 residues. The CDR3 DNA is TGTGCCAGCAGCAAAGAAGAGGGGGGACAGGGTAATTCACCCCTCCACTTT. Amino acid sequence: CASSKEEGGQGNSPLHF.